This TCR beta chain emerged from a study of regulatory T cells in long-lasting Graves disease. This CDR3 has 15 residues. CDR1 is SGHDT and CDR2 is YYEEEE in the germline V gene. Deletions cut 1 base from V and 0 bases from J, with 8 bases between. Time point noted: newly diagnosed GD, antithyroid drugs for less than 3 months. The TCR library was made from RNA extracted from PBMCs. This clonotype was counted between two and nine times. TCR beta libraries were built with iRepertoire HTBI primers and Arm-PCR of CDR3 regions. TCRdb independently ran MiXCR on the multiplex PCR reads; one entry per CDR3 protein. The sample carries hundreds of thousands of distinct CDR3 sequences, approximately 15% recorded once. The same data also contributed to another study, on T cells in Graves' hyperthyroidism and ophthalmopathy.

This receptor was identified in a woman aged 25 to 45 with Graves disease. V is TRBV5-6 and J is TRBJ2-1; D unresolved. The material was peripheral blood mononuclear cells (PBMCs), obtained at new diagnosis, from a patient treated with antithyroid drugs. The CDR3, as DNA: TGTGCCAGCAGCTTGATACAGAGCTCCTACAATGAGCAGTTCTTC. Its protein is CASSLIQSSYNEQFF. The full variable domain, its missing parts supplied by reference TRBV5-6 and TRBJ2-1, is DAGVTQSPTHLIKTRGQQVTLRCSPKSGHDTVSWYQQALGQGPQFIFQYYEEEERQRGNFPDRFSGHQFPNYSSELNVNALLLGDSALYLCASSLIQSSYNEQFFGPGTRLTVL.